These T cell receptor beta chains were read from a single sample in a study of T-cell reconstitution after alpha-beta-depleted transplantation in children. TCRdb reprocessed the PCR reads with MiXCR, giving one entry per CDR3 protein. The data hold 250,000 to 400,000 distinct CDR3 sequences, with 20% to 30% observed a single time. The source was PBMCs, mostly from graft donor cells, collected 180 days after TCRalphabeta/CD19-depleted stem cell transplant. These receptors all stem from a male patient aged 10 to 17 who had a stem cell transplant for acute lymphoblastic leukemia, so the T cells may come from the graft donor. Both conserved end residues are trimmed from each CDR3. Rows give clone size only sometimes, using once, few, many, or a class for an expanded clone.

j_call clone_size v_call cdr3_aa
TRBJ2-1 - TRBV18 ASSPVISRYSDNEQF
TRBJ1-2 few TRBV15 ATSRVGSGYGYT
TRBJ2-5 - TRBV10-3 AMSERSQETQY
TRBJ2-7 few TRBV20-1 SARRRTGRSSYEQY
TRBJ2-4 few TRBV20-1 SANPGSRLAKNIQY
TRBJ2-1 - TRBV6-2/TRBV6-3 ASSYRTVRVYEQF
TRBJ1-3 few TRBV29-1 SVITGHPARGNTIY
TRBJ2-3 few TRBV4-1 ASSQGHPLSTDTQY
TRBJ2-2 many TRBV7-3 ASSLIGTSNTGELF
TRBJ1-1 once TRBV11-3 ASSLERHGEAF
TRBJ2-4 - TRBV20-1 SARANSKNIQY
TRBJ2-5 - TRBV27 ASSVAGGETQY
TRBJ2-1 few TRBV20-1 SARDPPLAGGPNEQF
TRBJ2-1 - TRBV20-1 SAREVQGWTNEQF
TRBJ1-2 few TRBV7-2 ASSLVGYKPYGYT
TRBJ1-2 - TRBV12-3/TRBV12-4 ASSLAGGTNYGYT
TRBJ2-5 few TRBV5-1 ASPAGVETQY
TRBJ2-3 - TRBV5-1 ASGKGETDTQY
TRBJ2-7 - TRBV7-8 ASSLFRLAFYEQY
TRBJ2-7 - TRBV3-1 ASSLEATSGYEQY
TRBJ1-6 - TRBV18 ASSHLYGVSDSPLH
TRBJ2-4 many TRBV12-3/TRBV12-4 ASSFSVLAQAKNIQY
TRBJ2-7 - TRBV5-1 ASSRIVGTPTYEQY
TRBJ2-2 few TRBV7-6 ASSLEVSLGAGELF
TRBJ2-1 - TRBV5-1 ASSLDSTGVGNEQF
TRBJ1-5 few TRBV21-1 ASSGPTGVSNQPQH
TRBJ1-2 - TRBV20-1 SASLAQVSYGYT
TRBJ2-5 few TRBV29-1 SVFLAGGPSEETQY
TRBJ2-1 - TRBV24-1 ATSVNREQF
TRBJ2-7 - TRBV6-1 ASSEEWIGVTGSYEQY
TRBJ1-5 - TRBV5-1 ASSLYPGGNQPQH
TRBJ1-4 few TRBV6-1 ASKVLGGREKLF
TRBJ2-2 few TRBV12-3/TRBV12-4 ASSPGQVVNTGELF
TRBJ2-2 - TRBV7-8 ASSLFAGGNTGELF
TRBJ2-3 - TRBV21-1 ASRHRQPFTDTQY
TRBJ2-7 - TRBV3-1 ASSPYRGHNYEQY
TRBJ2-7 - TRBV10-2 ASSELTYEQY
TRBJ2-5 few TRBV4-1 ASRPAGIAETQY
TRBJ2-1 - TRBV20-1 STGRGGAYNEQF
TRBJ2-3 - TRBV11-2 ASSFPGLAVTDTQY
TRBJ2-5 few TRBV9 ASSQMTGGGGETQY
TRBJ2-7 - TRBV10-3 AISEWKLTSSYEQY
TRBJ2-5 - TRBV5-1 ASSLSLDRGPETQY
TRBJ2-2 - TRBV4-1 ASSPGQWNTGELF
TRBJ1-2 - TRBV18 ASTLRQSMSYGYT
TRBJ2-5 - TRBV6-5 ASSYRRGTGGKETQY
TRBJ1-4 - TRBV21-1 ASSKKIRDSLMKNCF
TRBJ2-2 few TRBV5-1 ASSSGLGTGELF
TRBJ2-3 few TRBV10-3 ATLRTGGWFTDTQY
TRBJ2-2 few TRBV7-2 ASSNAGGITGELF
TRBJ2-2 - TRBV12-3/TRBV12-4 ASSLVPWTGELF
TRBJ2-7 few TRBV5-1 ASSSRDLRYEQY
TRBJ2-7 few TRBV20-1 SARPPQEEGYYEQY
TRBJ2-7 few TRBV7-9 ASSLGAGPEQY
TRBJ1-5 few TRBV10-3 AISTGFNQPQH